This T cell receptor (beta chain) was identified in a study of shared clonotypes between healthy human individuals. With 7 bases clipped from V and 9 bases from J, the junction kept 12 bases outside the gene matches. CDR3 length: 15 residues. Germline-derived CDR1 and CDR2 are GTSNPN and SVGIG (reference sequence). Repertoires were generated with immunoSEQ multiplex PCR, while TCRdb's copy carries only in-frame clones and drops some. The sample includes roughly 2.5 million clones, more than 90% of them seen just once. The sequence derives from a man aged 18 to 35 in good health. The chain carries TRBV30 and TRBJ2-1, with 13 bases fitting TRBD2. Sequenced sample: naive CD4+ T cells sorted from blood. As to subset: CD45RA+ positively selected. CDR3 in DNA: TGTGCCTTCCACCCGGGACTAGCGGGGAGGGGTGAGCAGTTCTTC. Translating it yields CAFHPGLAGRGEQFF.